The entry that follows covers one TCR beta chain sequence. This specimen belongs to a study of blood T cells in healthy people across ages. Germline assignment: CDR1 DFQATT and CDR2 SNEGSKA (reference sequence). This CDR3 spans 15 amino acids. With 2 bases removed from V and 1 base from J, the gap between germline ends came to 12 bases. A sample-barcoded 5' primer and a J-beta primer mix were used in a second PCR of roughly 7 to 11 cycles. Each CDR3 protein gets one entry after TCRdb re-called the 5' RACE reads with MiXCR. The sample yields some 1,800,000 distinct CDR3 sequences, about 39% seen once. The sample comprised blood. The TCR sequence derives from a human donor in good health. The V call is TRBV20-1, the J call TRBJ2-1; D is undetermined. The CDR3 DNA sequence: TGCAGTGCTAGACCTCCCTCCGGATCCTACAATGAGCAGTTCTTC. Protein sequence: CSARPPSGSYNEQFF.